This is a list of T cell receptor beta chains from one sample in a study of cytomegalovirus exposure and HLA in healthy donors. TCRdb keeps only in-frame clones here, not all; method: immunoSEQ multiplex PCR. The table includes 100,000 to 150,000 clones, roughly 89% detected once. Sequencing input: PBMCs. The receptors originated from a woman aged 18-35 years in good health and CMV-seronegative. Both conserved end residues are part of each CDR3. The D gene is left open where the match is weak. For some rows the clone size is stated as once, few or many, or as a class when expanded; others skip it.

clone_size	d_call	v_call	j_call	cdr3_nt	cdr3_aa
.	.	TRBV10-3	TRBJ1-5	TGTGCCAGCGCTCCTCAGGGTTTTCAGCCCCAGCATTTT	CASAPQGFQPQHF
.	.	TRBV2	TRBJ2-7	TGTGCCAGCAGTGATCTTCAGGGCCTCCTCTCCTACGAGCAGTACTTC	CASSDLQGLLSYEQYF
.	TRBD1	TRBV5-1	TRBJ2-1	TGCGCCAGCAGCTTTTCGACAGGGGTCCGGGATGAGCAGTTCTTC	CASSFSTGVRDEQFF
.	.	TRBV9	TRBJ2-1	TGTGCCAGCAGCGTAACTTCTGGCGGTCGCGATGAGCAGTTCTTC	CASSVTSGGRDEQFF
.	.	TRBV5-1	TRBJ1-2	TGCGCCAGCACCTTCCCCGGGACTTCGAATGGCTACACCTTC	CASTFPGTSNGYTF
.	TRBD1	TRBV19	TRBJ1-2	TGTGCCAGTAGTACCGCGATGGGACAGCCCAGCTATGGCTACACCTTC	CASSTAMGQPSYGYTF
.	.	TRBV7-8	TRBJ2-1	TGTGCCAGCAGCTTAGCATCCCCGTCTCGTGAGCAGTTCTTC	CASSLASPSREQFF
.	.	TRBV18	TRBJ1-4	TGTGCCAGCTCACCACTCGCAGGGCGTACTGAAAAACTGTTTTTT	CASSPLAGRTEKLFF
.	.	TRBV2	TRBJ2-7	TGTGCCAGCAGTGTTGCGACCTACGAGCAGTACTTC	CASSVATYEQYF
.	.	TRBV2	TRBJ1-4	TGTGCCAGCAAAATTGAGGAATCCGCAACTAATGAAAAACTGTTTTTT	CASKIEESATNEKLFF
.	.	TRBV5-1	TRBJ2-1	TGCGCCAGCAGCTTGCGACTCAGCGGTGAGCAGTTCTTC	CASSLRLSGEQFF
.	.	TRBV10-3	TRBJ1-1	TGTGCCATCAGTGAGGGAATGGGGCGGGGGGAAGCTTTCTTT	CAISEGMGRGEAFF
once	.	TRBV6-6	TRBJ1-6	TGTGCCAGCAGAATTCAACAGGCCTATAATTCACCCCTCCACTTT	CASRIQQAYNSPLHF
.	TRBD2	TRBV10-2	TRBJ2-7	TGCGCCAGCACCGGACTAGCGGGGGGGCCGGGCGGCGAGCAGTACTTC	CASTGLAGGPGGEQYF
once	.	TRBV18	TRBJ2-2	TGTGCCAGCTCACTAGGGGCAAACGCGAACACCGGGGAGCTGTTTTTT	CASSLGANANTGELFF
.	.	TRBV10-2	TRBJ1-1	TGCGCCAGCAGGGGCCCGGGAGGGAGCTACACTGAAGCTTTCTTT	CASRGPGGSYTEAFF
.	TRBD1	TRBV12-5	TRBJ2-3	TGTGCTAGTGGTTCCCCAGACAGGGGTACTCGAGATACGCAGTATTTT	CASGSPDRGTRDTQYF
.	TRBD2	TRBV27	TRBJ2-2	TGTGCCAGCAGGGTTGGACTAGTTGATCTTGTAGGGGAGCTGTTTTTT	CASRVGLVDLVGELFF
.	.	TRBV19	TRBJ2-3	TGTGCCAGTAGTAGGGGGGGCGCAATAGATACGCAGTATTTT	CASSRGGAIDTQYF
.	.	TRBV4-2	TRBJ1-3	TGTGCCAGCAGCCCCTACCTCACAGACTCTGGAAACACCATATATTTT	CASSPYLTDSGNTIYF
few	.	TRBV7-3	TRBJ2-5	TGTGCCAGAACCCCTCCATGTCAAGGGGACATGGGGGCCCAGTACTTC	CARTPPCQGDMGAQYF
.	TRBD2	TRBV11-2	TRBJ2-1	TGTGCCAGCACCCTCGGACTAGCGGGGGGGGACCGCCGGTTCTTC	CASTLGLAGGDRRFF
once	.	TRBV5-1	TRBJ2-2	TGCGCCAGCAGCTTGAGGGAGAACGGGGAGCTGTTTTTT	CASSLRENGELFF
.	TRBD1	TRBV7-6	TRBJ1-2	TGTGCCAGCAGCCGGGACAGAGCTAACTATGGCTACACCTTC	CASSRDRANYGYTF
many	TRBD2	TRBV6-6	TRBJ2-7	TGTGCCAGCAGTACCCTGCGACTAGCGGCCGACTACGAGCAGTACTTC	CASSTLRLAADYEQYF
once	.	TRBV2	TRBJ1-1	TGTGCCAGCTCCCCATTCACTGAAGCTTTCTTT	CASSPFTEAFF
.	TRBD2	TRBV6-1	TRBJ2-2	TGTGCCAGCAGTGAGACTAGCGGGGTGGCCGGGGAGCTGTTTTTT	CASSETSGVAGELFF
.	TRBD1	TRBV28	TRBJ1-4	TGTGCCAGCAGTGGAGGACAGGGAAGGTATGAAAAACTGTTTTTT	CASSGGQGRYEKLFF
.	TRBD1	TRBV19	TRBJ1-1	TGTGCCAGTAGTATCATTGATGCAGGGGGCACTGAAGCTTTCTTT	CASSIIDAGGTEAFF
once	.	TRBV27	TRBJ1-2	TGTGCCAGCCTCCCTGCGGCGGGGGGGTATGGCTACACCTTC	CASLPAAGGYGYTF
.	TRBD1	TRBV7-9	TRBJ2-7	TGTGCCAGCAATCGGGGACAGGGGGGCGAGCAGTACTTC	CASNRGQGGEQYF
.	TRBD1	TRBV9	TRBJ1-2	TGTGCCAGCAGCGCATCGTCGGACAGGGGGCCCCCTAACTATGGCTACACCTTC	CASSASSDRGPPNYGYTF
.	.	TRBV5-6	TRBJ1-1	TGTGCCAGCAGGCGGCGGGGGTTCTACACTGAAGCTTTCTTT	CASRRRGFYTEAFF
.	TRBD1	TRBV5-1	TRBJ2-7	TGCGCCAGCAGCGGATCACAGGGGGAAGGGGACGAGCAGTACTTC	CASSGSQGEGDEQYF
few	.	TRBV5-1	TRBJ1-3	TGCGCCAGCAGCTTCGAGGGTGGCACCATATATTTT	CASSFEGGTIYF
.	.	TRBV2	TRBJ1-1	TGTGCCAGCAGGCCAGCTGTCAGGGCTACTGAAGCTTTCTTT	CASRPAVRATEAFF
.	.	TRBV2	TRBJ1-3	TGTGCCAGCCTCTTAGATAACTCTGGAAACACCATATATTTT	CASLLDNSGNTIYF
.	TRBD2	TRBV7-3	TRBJ2-6	TGTGCCAGCAGATCTGGGCGGGGGTCTGGGGCCAACGTCCTGACTTTC	CASRSGRGSGANVLTF
.	TRBD2	TRBV6-6	TRBJ2-3	TGTGCCAGCGGGCGGGGGGGCACAGATACGCAGTATTTT	CASGRGGTDTQYF
.	.	TRBV2	TRBJ1-5	TGTGCCAGCGTGTTGGAGGGCGCAGGACAGCCCCAGCATTTT	CASVLEGAGQPQHF
once	.	TRBV11-2	TRBJ1-4	TGTGCCAGCAGCCGACAGGTACTGGAGAAACTGTTTTTT	CASSRQVLEKLFF